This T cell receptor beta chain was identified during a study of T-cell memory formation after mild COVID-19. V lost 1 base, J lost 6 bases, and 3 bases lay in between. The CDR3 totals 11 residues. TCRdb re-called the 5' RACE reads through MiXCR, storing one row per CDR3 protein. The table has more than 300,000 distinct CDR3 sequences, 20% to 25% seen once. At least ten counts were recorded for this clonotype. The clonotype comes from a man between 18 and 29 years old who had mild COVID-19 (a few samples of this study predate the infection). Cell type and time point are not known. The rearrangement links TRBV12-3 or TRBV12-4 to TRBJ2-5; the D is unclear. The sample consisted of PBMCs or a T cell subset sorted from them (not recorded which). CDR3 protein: CASSLEKTQYF. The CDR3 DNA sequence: TGTGCCAGCAGTTTAGAGAAGACCCAGTACTTC.